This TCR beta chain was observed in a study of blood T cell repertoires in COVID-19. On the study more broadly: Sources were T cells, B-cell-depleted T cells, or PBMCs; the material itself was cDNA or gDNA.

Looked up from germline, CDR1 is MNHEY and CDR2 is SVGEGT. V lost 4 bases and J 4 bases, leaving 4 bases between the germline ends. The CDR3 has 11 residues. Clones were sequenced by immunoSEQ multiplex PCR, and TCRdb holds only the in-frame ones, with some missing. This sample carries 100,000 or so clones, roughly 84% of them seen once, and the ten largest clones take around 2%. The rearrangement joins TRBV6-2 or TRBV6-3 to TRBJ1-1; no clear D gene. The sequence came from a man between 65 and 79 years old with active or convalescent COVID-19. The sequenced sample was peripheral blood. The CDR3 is CASSFFTEAFF. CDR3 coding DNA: TGTGCCAGCAGTTTCTTCACTGAAGCTTTCTTT.